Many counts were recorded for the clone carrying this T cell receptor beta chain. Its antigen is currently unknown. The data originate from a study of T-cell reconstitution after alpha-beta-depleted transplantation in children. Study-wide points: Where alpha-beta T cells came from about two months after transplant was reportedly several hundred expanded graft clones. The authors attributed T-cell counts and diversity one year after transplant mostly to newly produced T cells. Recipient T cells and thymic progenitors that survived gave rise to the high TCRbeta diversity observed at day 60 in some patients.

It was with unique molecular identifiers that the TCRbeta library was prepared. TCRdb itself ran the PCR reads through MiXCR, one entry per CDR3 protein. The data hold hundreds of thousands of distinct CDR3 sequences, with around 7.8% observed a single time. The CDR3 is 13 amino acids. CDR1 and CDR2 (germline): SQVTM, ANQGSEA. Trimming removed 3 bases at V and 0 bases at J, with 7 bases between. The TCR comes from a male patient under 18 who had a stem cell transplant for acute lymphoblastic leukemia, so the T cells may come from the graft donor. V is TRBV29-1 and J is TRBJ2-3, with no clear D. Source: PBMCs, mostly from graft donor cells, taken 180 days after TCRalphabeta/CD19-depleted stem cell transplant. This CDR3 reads CSVDGRSTDTQYF. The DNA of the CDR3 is TGCAGCGTTGATGGAAGGAGCACAGATACGCAGTATTTT.